This TCR beta chain was found in a study of T cell repertoires in cytomegalovirus infection. Across the whole study: Public TCR beta signatures indicated both CMV infection and matching HLA type.

TCRdb re-called the reads with MiXCR, one entry per CDR3 protein. The profile shows 830,000 or so distinct CDR3 sequences, 30% to 35% of them singletons. With 6 bases removed from V and 2 bases from J, the gap between germline ends came to 14 bases. Germline CDR1 and CDR2: MNHNS and SASEGT. The CDR3 spans 15 residues. Concerning this clonotype itself: Its cognate antigen is unknown.

The sequence derives from a human donor in good health (CMV status not recorded). Some clones in this sample may be carry-over from other donors' samples. The chain carries TRBV6-1 and TRBJ2-1; the D is unclear. The starting material was cultured CD8+ T cells from PBMCs, obtained from culture after CMV antigen stimulation. The CDR3 DNA follows: TGTGCCAGCAGACTGCTAGTGGGGACCTACAATGAGCAGTTCTTC. It encodes CASRLLVGTYNEQFF.